The 18 T cell receptor beta chains below were found in one sample sequenced in a study of post-analysis software for immune sequencing data. Unique molecular identifiers were present in the TCR beta cDNA libraries. Each CDR3 protein is one row after TCRdb ran MiXCR on the PCR reads. The repertoire holds some 800,000 distinct CDR3 sequences, with approximately 44% as singletons. Their specific antigens are unknown. Study-wide points: Patients had higher frequencies than controls of a few TRBV segments, including TRBV5-6, TRBV5-1 and TRBV20-1.

The sequencing input was blood. The receptors derive from a girl under 18 with multiple sclerosis.

The chain couples TRBV12-3 or TRBV12-4 to TRBJ2-3; 9 bases are a match to TRBD1. V trimming: 6 bases; J trimming: 2 bases; junction bases outside the gene matches: 3. CDR3 length: 14 residues. CDR3: CASRRQGDTDTQYF. CDR3 sequence (DNA): TGTGCCAGCAGACGACAGGGGGACACAGATACGCAGTATTTT.

This clonotype showed up just a few times. The chain is built from TRBV6-2 or TRBV6-3 and TRBJ2-7, with TRBD1 identical over 10 bases. The CDR3 spans 17 residues. Trimming cost V 0 bases and J 4 bases; bases outside gene matches: 9. Germline CDR1 MNHEY, CDR2 SVGEGT. CDR3 in DNA: TGTGCCAGCAGTTACTCACCCGGGACAGGGGAATTATACGAGCAGTACTTC. It translates to CASSYSPGTGELYEQYF.

The CDR3 DNA is TGTGCCAGCAACACCCAGGCTAGCAATCAGCCCCAGCATTTT. This translates into CASNTQASNQPQHF. This chain joins TRBV28 and TRBJ1-5; the D is unclear. Trimming took off 7 bases at V and 0 bases at J, with 10 bases between the two ends. Germline V gene data show CDR1 as MDHEN and CDR2 as SYDVKM. The CDR3 contains 14 residues.

The chain joins TRBV12-3 or TRBV12-4 to TRBJ2-3; D remains unclear. V was shortened by 3 bases and J by 2 bases, with 9 bases between the two germline ends. The CDR3 contains 14 residues. The CDR3 DNA reads as TGTGCCAGCAGTTTTGTGGGCTACACAGATACGCAGTATTTT. It is translated as CASSFVGYTDTQYF.

The CDR3 sequence: CSARASGTDTQYF. DNA for the CDR3: TGCAGTGCTAGGGCTAGCGGAACAGATACGCAGTATTTT. The chain uses TRBV20-1 and TRBJ2-3; TRBD2 matches 7 bases. This CDR3 spans 13 amino acids. Germline loops: CDR1 DFQATT, CDR2 SNEGSKA (reference sequence). After removal of 3 bases from V and 3 bases from J, the junction contained 3 bases not matched to a gene.

The rearrangement joins TRBV4-2 to TRBJ1-2; D is ambiguous. The CDR3 runs 14 residues. The V and J ends lost 0 bases and 5 bases respectively, with 10 bases between them. The V gene's germline CDR1 is LGHNA and CDR2 YNFKEQ. The CDR3 loop is CASSQENGGYGYTF. In DNA, the CDR3 is TGTGCCAGCAGCCAAGAGAACGGCGGTTATGGCTACACCTTC.

This clonotype appeared once. The chain carries TRBV20-1 and TRBJ2-1; TRBD2 aligns across 7 bases. V lost 0 bases, J lost 6 bases, and 17 bases stayed unmatched. The germline V gene encodes CDR1 DFQATT and CDR2 SNEGSKA (reference sequence). The CDR3 is 18 amino acids. CDR3 amino acids: CSARDRASGPAAVNEQFF. CDR3 DNA: TGCAGTGCTAGAGATAGGGCTAGCGGACCTGCCGCGGTCAATGAGCAGTTCTTC.

This sequence joins TRBV3-1 and TRBJ2-1; possible D gene TRBD2, 6 bases. The CDR3 extends over 17 amino acids. In germline, CDR1 is LGHDT, CDR2 YNNKEL (reference sequence). The ends were cut back, 0 bases at V and 4 bases at J, with 16 bases in the middle. The CDR3 region is CASSQDGSSDLYNEQFF. The CDR3 DNA follows: TGTGCCAGCAGCCAAGACGGGAGCAGTGACCTATACAATGAGCAGTTCTTC.

This clonotype was seen more than once but under ten times. The chain carries TRBV9 and TRBJ2-5; D is unresolved. CDR3 length equals 15 residues. Trimming pared 4 bases from V and 4 bases from J, leaving 17 bases between. Germline V CDR1 and CDR2: SGDLS, YYNGEE. The CDR3 protein is CASSPSFSTGETQYF. For the CDR3, the DNA is TGTGCCAGCAGCCCATCGTTTTCGACCGGAGAGACCCAGTACTTC.

V gene TRBV7-8 combines with J gene TRBJ2-3; the D gene is possibly TRBD2 (6 bases). CDR3 size: 16 residues. Trimming pared 5 bases from V and 0 bases from J, leaving 15 bases between. Germline CDR1 is SGHVS and CDR2 is FQNEAQ. CDR3 protein: CASSPPGGRSTDTQYF. The CDR3 bases are TGTGCCAGCAGCCCCCCTGGAGGGCGGAGCACAGATACGCAGTATTTT.

The chain joins TRBV6-2 or TRBV6-3 to TRBJ2-3, with 9 nucleotides matching TRBD2. The CDR3 totals 15 residues. Germline-derived CDR1 and CDR2 are MNHEY and SVGEGT. V lost 9 bases, J lost 0 bases, and 7 bases stayed unmatched. CDR3 region: CASSWTSASTDTQYF. CDR3 coding DNA: TGTGCCAGTTCTTGGACTAGCGCTAGCACAGATACGCAGTATTTT.

This chain joins TRBV6-6 and TRBJ2-7, with D perhaps matching TRBD1 or TRBD2 (6 bases each). Trimming left V 4 bases short and J 3 bases short, with 16 bases between. The V gene's germline CDR1 is MNHNY and CDR2 SVGAGI (reference sequence). The length of the CDR3 is 15 residues. CDR3 sequence: CASSSHGGPRYEQYF. Written as DNA, the CDR3 is TGTGCCAGCAGTTCCCACGGGGGCCCCCGCTACGAGCAGTACTTC.

The chain carries TRBV27 and TRBJ2-2; weak D call: TRBD2 (6 bases). The V and J ends lost 5 bases and 7 bases respectively, with 23 bases between them. The length of the CDR3 is 17 residues. The germline gives CDR1 MNHEY, CDR2 SMNVEV (reference sequence). In DNA form, the CDR3 reads TGTGCCAGCAGTCCCGGGGGTGGCCCGATCCCGAGCGGGGAGCTGTTTTTT. It codes for CASSPGGGPIPSGELFF.

The V gene is TRBV5-4, the J gene TRBJ2-1; 11 positions match TRBD2. J lost 6 bases, V lost 3 bases, and 5 bases had no gene match. The CDR3 is 15 amino acids. Germline V gene data show CDR1 as SGHNT and CDR2 as YYREEE (reference sequence). The CDR3 is CASSYSTSGINEQFF. As DNA, the CDR3 is TGTGCCAGCAGCTATTCGACTAGCGGGATCAATGAGCAGTTCTTC. The variable domain in full, with the rest retrieved from reference TRBV5-4 and TRBJ2-1, is ETGVTQSPTHLIKTRGQQVTLRCSSQSGHNTVSWYQQALGQGPQFIFQYYREEENGRGNFPPRFSGLQFPNYSSELNVNALELDDSALYLCASSYSTSGINEQFFGPGTRLTVL.

This clonotype was seen a few times. The genes are TRBV7-2 and TRBJ2-7, with D maybe TRBD2 (6 bases). Germline CDR1 and CDR2: SGHTA and FQGNSA. The CDR3 contains 15 residues. The ends were cut back, 5 bases at V and 3 bases at J, with 17 bases in the middle. The CDR3 protein is CASSRELAMNYEQYF. The CDR3 nucleotides read TGTGCCAGCAGCCGTGAACTAGCCATGAACTACGAGCAGTACTTC.

The rearrangement uses TRBV9 and TRBJ2-1; TRBD2 is a possible D gene (5 bases). CDR1 is SGDLS, CDR2 YYNGEE, per germline. V was shortened by 0 bases and J by 5 bases, with 15 bases between the two germline ends. The CDR3 is made up of 16 amino acids. CDR3 region: CASSVVISGGHNEQFF. Here the CDR3 DNA reads TGTGCCAGCAGCGTAGTCATAAGCGGAGGTCACAATGAGCAGTTCTTC.

With respect to this clonotype: A read error may explain this, as a much larger clone is one base away. The conserved phenylalanine or tryptophan normally closing the CDR3 is absent here, so this likely arose from a read error. CDR3: CSAHRGPGEQYY. The CDR3 bases are TGCAGTGCCCACAGGGGGCCGGGGGAGCAGTACTAC. The rearrangement uses TRBV20-1 and TRBJ2-4, with TRBD1 matching over 9 bases. Germline values: CDR1 DFQATT, CDR2 SNEGSKA (reference sequence). Germline trimming cut 6 bases from V and 13 bases from J; bases unmatched to any gene: 10. The CDR3 is made up of 12 amino acids.

The V call is TRBV29-1, the J call TRBJ2-1; D is unresolved. Germline lookup yields CDR1 SQVTM and CDR2 ANQGSEA. CDR3 length: 15 amino acids. Trimming pared 4 bases from V and 2 bases from J, leaving 15 bases between. The CDR3, as DNA: TGCAGCGTTGTCATCGTTCGGGTCACCTACAATGAGCAGTTCTTC. Its protein product is CSVVIVRVTYNEQFF.